This T cell receptor (beta chain) originates from a study of CD8 T cells in Susac syndrome. The CDR3 totals 17 residues. Germline trimming cut 3 bases from V and 6 bases from J; bases unmatched to any gene: 13. Germline V gives CDR1 SNHLY, CDR2 FYNNEI. With random hexamers, roughly 0.5 to 1 ug RNA was reverse transcribed. TCRdb processed the immunoSEQ multiplex PCR reads anew with MiXCR; each CDR3 protein has one entry. The table has about 140,000 distinct CDR3 sequences, approximately 94% seen once. This receptor was obtained from a human donor in good health. The rearrangement joins TRBV2 to TRBJ2-7; 11 positions agree with TRBD2. The sequenced sample consisted of CD4+ T cells from PBMCs. The CDR3 region has the DNA TGTGCCAGCAGTGACCCTAGCGGGAGGCCCTACGGCTCCGAGCAGTACTTC. It translates to CASSDPSGRPYGSEQYF.